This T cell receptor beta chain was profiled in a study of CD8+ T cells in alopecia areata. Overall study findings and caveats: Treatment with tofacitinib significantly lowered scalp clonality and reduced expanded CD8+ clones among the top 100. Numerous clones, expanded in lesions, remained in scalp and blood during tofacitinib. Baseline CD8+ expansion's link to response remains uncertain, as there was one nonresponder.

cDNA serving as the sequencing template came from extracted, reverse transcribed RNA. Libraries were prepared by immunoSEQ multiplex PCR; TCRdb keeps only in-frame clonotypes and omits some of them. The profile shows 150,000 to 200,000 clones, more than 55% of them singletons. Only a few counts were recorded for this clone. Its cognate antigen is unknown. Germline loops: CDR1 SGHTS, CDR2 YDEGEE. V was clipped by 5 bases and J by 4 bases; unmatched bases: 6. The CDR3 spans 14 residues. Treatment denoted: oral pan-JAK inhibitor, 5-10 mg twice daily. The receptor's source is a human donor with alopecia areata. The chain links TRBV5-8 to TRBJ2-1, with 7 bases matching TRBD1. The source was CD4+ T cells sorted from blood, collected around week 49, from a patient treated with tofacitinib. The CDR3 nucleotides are TGTGCCAGCAGTTTCGACAGGGTGTACAATGAGCAGTTCTTC. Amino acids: CASSFDRVYNEQFF. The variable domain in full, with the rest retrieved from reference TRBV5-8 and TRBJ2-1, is EAGVTQSPTHLIKTRGQQATLRCSPISGHTSVYWYQQALGLGLQFLLWYDEGEERNRGNFPPRFSGRQFPNYSSELNVNALELEDSALYLCASSFDRVYNEQFFGPGTRLTVL.